A selection of T cell receptor beta chains follows, all from one sample in a study of blood T cell repertoires in COVID-19. Data came from immunoSEQ multiplex PCR; TCRdb stores just in-frame clones and leaves some out. The table includes about 360,000 clones, approximately 86% detected once. Sequencing was carried out using peripheral blood. The origin of the receptors is a human donor in a cohort sampled during active COVID-19. CDR3s include the opening cysteine and the closing phenylalanine or tryptophan. D genes are given only for firm matches. Clone size is not always given. Where it is, it says once, few, many or a class for expanded clones.

j_call: TRBJ2-3; clone_size: NA; v_call: TRBV19; d_call: NA; cdr3_aa: CASSTGTDTQYF; cdr3_nt: TGTGCCAGTAGTACCGGCACAGATACGCAGTATTTT
j_call: TRBJ2-2; clone_size: once; v_call: TRBV2; d_call: NA; cdr3_aa: CASKLGMIAGELFF; cdr3_nt: TGTGCCAGCAAGCTCGGTATGATAGCCGGGGAGCTGTTTTTT
j_call: TRBJ2-7; clone_size: NA; v_call: TRBV4-2; d_call: NA; cdr3_aa: CASSHPGGNRDYYEQYF; cdr3_nt: TGTGCCAGCAGCCACCCAGGAGGGAACAGGGACTACTACGAGCAGTACTTC
j_call: TRBJ2-2; clone_size: NA; v_call: TRBV21-1; d_call: NA; cdr3_aa: CAREVAEKGTVGFPPGQLFF; cdr3_nt: TGTGCCCGGGAGGTAGCGGAAAAAGGGACGGTAGGGTTCCCACCGGGTCAGCTGTTTTTT
j_call: TRBJ2-2; clone_size: NA; v_call: TRBV30; d_call: TRBD2; cdr3_aa: CAGRGTTYTGELFF; cdr3_nt: TGTGCCGGTAGAGGGACTACCTACACCGGGGAGCTGTTTTTT
j_call: TRBJ2-5; clone_size: once; v_call: TRBV3-1/TRBV3-2; d_call: TRBD2; cdr3_aa: CASSARWLAGEETQYF; cdr3_nt: TGTGCCAGCAGCGCTCGCTGGCTGGCGGGAGAGGAGACCCAGTACTTC
j_call: TRBJ2-5; clone_size: NA; v_call: TRBV12-3/TRBV12-4; d_call: NA; cdr3_aa: CASSASETQYF; cdr3_nt: TGTGCCAGCAGTGCGAGTGAGACCCAGTACTTC
j_call: TRBJ1-1; clone_size: NA; v_call: TRBV24-1; d_call: TRBD1; cdr3_aa: CATSDPDRGRLSGTEAFF; cdr3_nt: TGTGCCACCAGTGACCCGGACAGGGGGCGACTTTCGGGAACTGAAGCTTTCTTT
j_call: TRBJ1-1; clone_size: few; v_call: TRBV18; d_call: NA; cdr3_aa: CASSPAGNTEAFF; cdr3_nt: TGTGCCAGCTCACCAGCGGGGAACACTGAAGCTTTCTTT
j_call: TRBJ1-2; clone_size: NA; v_call: TRBV11-2; d_call: NA; cdr3_aa: CASQSMTGPVNYGYTF; cdr3_nt: TGTGCCAGCCAATCAATGACAGGCCCGGTTAACTATGGCTACACCTTC
j_call: TRBJ2-5; clone_size: NA; v_call: TRBV7-8; d_call: TRBD2; cdr3_aa: CASSSRAGGGAQYF; cdr3_nt: TGTGCCAGCAGCTCGCGAGCTGGGGGAGGGGCCCAGTACTTC
j_call: TRBJ2-7; clone_size: NA; v_call: TRBV11-2; d_call: TRBD1; cdr3_aa: CASSSPGTGGEQYF; cdr3_nt: TGTGCCAGCAGCTCGCCGGGGACAGGGGGAGAGCAGTACTTC
j_call: TRBJ1-5; clone_size: NA; v_call: TRBV10-3; d_call: NA; cdr3_aa: CAISGTEYQPQHF; cdr3_nt: TGTGCCATCAGTGGGACAGAGTATCAGCCCCAGCATTTT
j_call: TRBJ1-1; clone_size: NA; v_call: TRBV2; d_call: NA; cdr3_aa: CASSTGLMNTEAFF; cdr3_nt: TGTGCCAGCAGTACCGGACTGATGAACACTGAAGCTTTCTTT
j_call: TRBJ1-1; clone_size: NA; v_call: TRBV2; d_call: NA; cdr3_aa: CASSVARGGRTEAFF; cdr3_nt: TGTGCCAGCAGTGTAGCCAGGGGCGGGAGGACTGAAGCTTTCTTT
j_call: TRBJ2-3; clone_size: NA; v_call: TRBV19; d_call: NA; cdr3_aa: CASSRDKLTDTQYF; cdr3_nt: TGTGCTTCCTCCCGGGACAAGCTCACAGATACGCAGTATTTT
j_call: TRBJ2-5; clone_size: NA; v_call: TRBV30; d_call: TRBD2; cdr3_aa: CAWSVRTSGQETQYF; cdr3_nt: TGTGCCTGGAGTGTACGGACTAGCGGGCAAGAGACCCAGTACTTC
j_call: TRBJ2-1; clone_size: NA; v_call: TRBV9; d_call: TRBD2; cdr3_aa: CASSVGERGTSIHNEQFF; cdr3_nt: TGTGCCAGCAGCGTAGGGGAGCGTGGGACTAGCATCCACAATGAGCAGTTCTTC
j_call: TRBJ1-6; clone_size: NA; v_call: TRBV9; d_call: TRBD1; cdr3_aa: CASSARWDRANSPLHF; cdr3_nt: TGTGCCAGCAGCGCAAGATGGGACAGGGCCAATTCACCCCTCCACTTT
j_call: TRBJ1-5; clone_size: NA; v_call: TRBV19; d_call: TRBD1; cdr3_aa: CASSRGTGGSPQHF; cdr3_nt: TGTGCCAGTAGTAGGGGGACAGGGGGATCGCCCCAGCATTTT
j_call: TRBJ2-7; clone_size: NA; v_call: TRBV28; d_call: NA; cdr3_aa: CASSGLGRATYEQYF; cdr3_nt: TGTGCCAGCAGTGGGCTCGGGCGGGCTACCTACGAGCAGTACTTC
j_call: TRBJ1-5; clone_size: NA; v_call: TRBV5-6; d_call: TRBD1; cdr3_aa: CASSLRDRDNQPQHF; cdr3_nt: TGTGCCAGCAGCTTGCGGGACAGGGACAATCAGCCCCAGCATTTT
j_call: TRBJ1-6; clone_size: few; v_call: TRBV12-3/TRBV12-4; d_call: NA; cdr3_aa: CASRQGQYSPLHF; cdr3_nt: TGTGCCAGCAGACAGGGACAATATTCACCCCTCCACTTT
j_call: TRBJ2-4; clone_size: many; v_call: TRBV13; d_call: TRBD2; cdr3_aa: CASSQTSGGALAKNIQYF; cdr3_nt: TGTGCCAGCAGCCAGACTAGCGGGGGGGCTCTAGCCAAAAACATTCAGTACTTC
j_call: TRBJ2-5; clone_size: NA; v_call: TRBV19; d_call: TRBD2; cdr3_aa: CASSMQLAGQETQYF; cdr3_nt: TGTGCCAGTAGTATGCAACTAGCGGGTCAAGAGACCCAGTACTTC
j_call: TRBJ1-2; clone_size: NA; v_call: TRBV9; d_call: NA; cdr3_aa: CASSPRQPYGYTF; cdr3_nt: TGTGCCAGCAGCCCGCGACAGCCCTATGGCTACACCTTC
j_call: TRBJ1-5; clone_size: NA; v_call: TRBV6-2/TRBV6-3; d_call: NA; cdr3_aa: CASSRRTYQPQHF; cdr3_nt: TGTGCCAGCAGTCGCAGAACGTATCAGCCCCAGCATTTT
j_call: TRBJ2-3; clone_size: NA; v_call: TRBV7-3; d_call: TRBD1; cdr3_aa: CASSVGTGQGGGDTQYF; cdr3_nt: TGTGCCAGCAGCGTGGGGACGGGACAGGGAGGAGGAGATACGCAGTATTTT
j_call: TRBJ2-2; clone_size: NA; v_call: TRBV4-1; d_call: NA; cdr3_aa: CASSQESDPNTGELFF; cdr3_nt: TGCGCCAGCAGCCAAGAGAGCGACCCGAACACCGGGGAGCTGTTTTTT
j_call: TRBJ2-5; clone_size: once; v_call: TRBV29-1; d_call: NA; cdr3_aa: CSVRKQGGVGETQYF; cdr3_nt: TGCAGCGTAAGAAAACAGGGAGGGGTTGGGGAGACCCAGTACTTC
j_call: TRBJ2-5; clone_size: NA; v_call: TRBV9; d_call: TRBD1; cdr3_aa: CASSDTTGPETQYF; cdr3_nt: TGTGCCAGCAGCGATACGACAGGGCCGGAGACCCAGTACTTC
j_call: TRBJ1-1; clone_size: NA; v_call: TRBV10-1; d_call: NA; cdr3_aa: CASSGARAFF; cdr3_nt: TGCGCCAGCAGTGGGGCGCGAGCTTTCTTT
j_call: TRBJ1-5; clone_size: NA; v_call: TRBV28; d_call: NA; cdr3_aa: CASSKGGGNQPQHF; cdr3_nt: TGTGCCAGCTCCAAAGGGGGTGGCAATCAGCCCCAGCATTTT
j_call: TRBJ1-1; clone_size: NA; v_call: TRBV9; d_call: NA; cdr3_aa: CASSTRGLNTEAFF; cdr3_nt: TGTGCCAGCAGCACCCGGGGTCTCAACACTGAAGCTTTCTTT
j_call: TRBJ1-2; clone_size: NA; v_call: TRBV27; d_call: TRBD1; cdr3_aa: CASRETGNYGYTF; cdr3_nt: TGTGCCAGCAGGGAGACAGGGAACTATGGCTACACCTTC
j_call: TRBJ2-7; clone_size: NA; v_call: TRBV11-2; d_call: NA; cdr3_aa: CASSLDRQGGEQYF; cdr3_nt: TGTGCCAGCAGCTTAGATCGTCAGGGCGGCGAGCAGTACTTC
j_call: TRBJ1-4; clone_size: NA; v_call: TRBV4-1; d_call: NA; cdr3_aa: CASSQETVPEKLFF; cdr3_nt: TGCGCCAGCAGCCAAGAGACAGTTCCTGAAAAACTGTTTTTT
j_call: TRBJ2-3; clone_size: NA; v_call: TRBV27; d_call: TRBD1; cdr3_aa: CASRAYGQDNTDTQYF; cdr3_nt: TGTGCCAGCAGAGCCTATGGACAGGATAACACAGATACGCAGTATTTT
j_call: TRBJ2-5; clone_size: NA; v_call: TRBV15; d_call: NA; cdr3_aa: CATSRDTGVWETQYF; cdr3_nt: TGTGCCACCAGCAGAGATACGGGAGTATGGGAGACCCAGTACTTC
j_call: TRBJ2-1; clone_size: NA; v_call: TRBV7-3; d_call: NA; cdr3_aa: CASSLPLGGEQFF; cdr3_nt: TGTGCCAGCAGCTTGCCCCTCGGGGGTGAGCAGTTCTTC